In its sample, the clone carrying this T cell receptor (beta chain) was seen once. The data originate from a study of T cells in Graves' hyperthyroidism and ophthalmopathy. RNA transcripts provided the source from which TCR beta CDR3 regions were amplified. In the first-round RT-PCR of the TCR CDR3, the HTBI primer set was used. TCRdb re-derived calls from the multiplex PCR reads in MiXCR, one entry per CDR3 protein. Of some 250,000 distinct CDR3 sequences listed, about 14% are singletons. Germline CDR1 and CDR2: SGHTS and YDEGEE. There are 14 residues in the CDR3. Germline trimming cut 4 bases from V and 6 bases from J; bases unmatched to any gene: 8.

The specimen sequenced was blood. This rearrangement joins TRBV5-8 to TRBJ1-1; 8 bases line up with TRBD1. The receptor's source is a woman aged 40 to 50 with Graves' hyperthyroidism that later progressed to Graves' ophthalmopathy. CDR3 protein: CASSADRESAEAFF. In DNA form, the CDR3 reads TGTGCCAGCAGCGCGGACAGGGAAAGTGCTGAAGCTTTCTTT.